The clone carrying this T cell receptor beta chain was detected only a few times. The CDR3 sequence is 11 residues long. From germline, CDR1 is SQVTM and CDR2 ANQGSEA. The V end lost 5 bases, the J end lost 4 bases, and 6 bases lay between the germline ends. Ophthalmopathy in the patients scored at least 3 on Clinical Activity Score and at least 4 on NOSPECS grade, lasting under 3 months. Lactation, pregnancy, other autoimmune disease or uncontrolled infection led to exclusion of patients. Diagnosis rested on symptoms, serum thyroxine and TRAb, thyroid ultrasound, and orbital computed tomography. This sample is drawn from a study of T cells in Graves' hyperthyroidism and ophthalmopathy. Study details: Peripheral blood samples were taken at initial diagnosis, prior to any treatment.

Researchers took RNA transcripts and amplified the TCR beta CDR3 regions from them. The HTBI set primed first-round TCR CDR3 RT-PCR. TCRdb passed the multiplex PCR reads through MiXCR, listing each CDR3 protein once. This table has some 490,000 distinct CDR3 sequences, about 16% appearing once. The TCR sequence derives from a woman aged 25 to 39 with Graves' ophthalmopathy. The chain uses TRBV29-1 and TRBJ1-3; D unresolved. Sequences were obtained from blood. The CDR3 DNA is TGCAGCGTTTCACTCGGAAACACCATATATTTT. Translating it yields CSVSLGNTIYF.